Each of the 29 T cell receptor beta chains below was sequenced from the same sample in a study of cytomegalovirus exposure and HLA in healthy donors. In the PCR, 60 Vbeta and 13 Jbeta primers were used. Using immunoSEQ multiplex PCR, the repertoire was profiled, and TCRdb retains in-frame clones only, with some absent. The sample lists 79,000 or so clones, 79% occurring once. Sequencing was carried out using PBMCs. The source is a woman between 40 and 55 years old in good health and CMV-seropositive.

The rearrangement joins TRBV28 to TRBJ2-1; D unclear. This CDR3 comprises 12 residues. V lost 2 bases to trimming and J lost 6 bases, with 5 bases between them. From germline, CDR1 is MDHEN and CDR2 SYDVKM. The CDR3 sequence is CASSLRSNEQFF. DNA for the CDR3: TGTGCCAGCAGTTTACGTAGCAATGAGCAGTTCTTC.

CDR3 residues: CASRPGQGDNSPLHF. DNA for the CDR3: TGCGCCAGCAGACCGGGACAGGGGGATAATTCACCCCTCCACTTT. The chain carries TRBV4-1 and TRBJ1-6; 11 positions match TRBD1. Per the germline V gene, CDR1 is MGHRA and CDR2 is YSYEKL. V lost 6 bases and J lost 5; bases outside the gene matches: 3. CDR3 length: 15 residues.

V usage is TRBV2 and J usage is TRBJ1-1, with D perhaps matching TRBD1 (5 bases). The CDR3 is 16 amino acids. The V gene lost 6 bases and the J gene lost 6 bases, with 23 bases spanning the gap. The germline V gene encodes CDR1 SNHLY and CDR2 FYNNEI. CDR3 protein: CASRGEWEGRIAEAFF. The CDR3 nucleotides are TGTGCCAGCAGAGGGGAATGGGAGGGGAGGATCGCTGAAGCTTTCTTT.

The rearrangement links TRBV9 to TRBJ2-7, with TRBD1 identical over 7 bases. V was clipped by 4 bases and J by 0 bases; unmatched bases: 7. This CDR3 region has 15 residues. CDR1 is SGDLS, CDR2 YYNGEE, per germline. The CDR3 protein is CASSPTGWSSYEQYF. The CDR3 DNA sequence: TGTGCCAGCAGCCCGACAGGGTGGTCCTCCTACGAGCAGTACTTC. Drawing the rest from reference TRBV9 and TRBJ2-7, the complete variable domain is DSGVTQTPKHLITATGQRVTLRCSPRSGDLSVYWYQQSLDQGLQFLIQYYNGEERAKGNILERFSAQQFPDLHSELNLSSLELGDSALYFCASSPTGWSSYEQYFGPGTRLTVT.

The CDR3 DNA sequence: TGTGCCAGCAGTAGAGGCTACGAGCAGTACTTC. Its protein product is CASSRGYEQYF. The V gene is TRBV6-5, the J gene TRBJ2-7; D call uncertain. This CDR3 is 11 amino acids long. V gave up 5 bases and J gave up 3 bases, with 5 bases separating them. Germline V gene sequence: CDR1 MNHEY, CDR2 SVGAGI.

The J gene is TRBJ1-4, the V gene TRBV19; 7 bases line up with TRBD1. V lost 3 bases and J lost 7; bases outside the gene matches: 8. The CDR3 has 15 residues. Looked up from germline, CDR1 is LNHDA and CDR2 is SQIVND (reference sequence). CDR3 protein: CASSISGQILEKLFF. The CDR3 coding sequence is TGTGCCAGTAGTATTTCGGGACAGATCCTTGAAAAACTGTTTTTT. Based on the CDR3 plus reference TRBV19 and TRBJ1-4, the full variable domain is DGGITQSPKYLFRKEGQNVTLSCEQNLNHDAMYWYRQDPGQGLRLIYYSQIVNDFQKGDIAEGYSVSREKKESFPLTVTSAQKNPTAFYLCASSISGQILEKLFFGSGTQLSVL.

This chain links TRBV5-4 with TRBJ2-1; D not certain. The CDR3 sequence is 12 residues long. The V and J ends lost 3 bases and 8 bases respectively, with 9 bases between them. Per the germline V gene, CDR1 is SGHNT and CDR2 is YYREEE (reference sequence). In DNA, the CDR3 is TGTGCCAGCAGCTCTAAATATGATGAGCAGTTCTTC. It encodes CASSSKYDEQFF.

This clone was counted between two and nine times. The V and J genes are TRBV10-2 and TRBJ1-3; no definite D call. The CDR3 has 15 amino acids. CDR1 is WSHSY, CDR2 SAAADI, per germline. Trimming removed 4 bases from V and 1 base from J, with 11 bases in between. The CDR3 DNA reads as TGCGCCAGCAGTGGAATCGGTTCGTCTGGAAACACCATATATTTT. This encodes CASSGIGSSGNTIYF.

The chain recombines TRBV5-8 with TRBJ2-3; no firm D call. V lost 1 base and J lost 2, with 5 bases in between. Germline CDR1 is SGHTS and CDR2 is YDEGEE. The CDR3 runs to 13 residues. CDR3 DNA: TGTGCCAGCAGCTTGCGGGTCACAGATACGCAGTATTTT. Amino acid sequence: CASSLRVTDTQYF.

This chain uses TRBV7-2 with TRBJ2-7; 16 bases are a match to TRBD2. CDR1 SGHTA and CDR2 FQGNSA come from the germline V gene. V lost 1 base, J lost 2 bases, and 2 bases stayed unmatched. The CDR3 extends over 17 amino acids. Here the CDR3 DNA reads TGTGCCAGCAGCTTAGGCGGGACTAGCGGGAGGGCCTACGAGCAGTACTTC. It codes for CASSLGGTSGRAYEQYF.

The rearrangement uses TRBV6-1 and TRBJ2-7; TRBD1 matches at 7 bases. With 3 bases clipped from V and 4 bases from J, the junction kept 6 bases outside the gene matches. Germline V gives CDR1 MNHNS, CDR2 SASEGT. The CDR3 is 14 residues long. The CDR3 reads CASSDRQGSYEQYF. In DNA form, the CDR3 reads TGTGCCAGCAGTGACAGACAGGGTTCATACGAGCAGTACTTC.

This chain uses TRBV6-6 with TRBJ2-7; the D gene is possibly TRBD1 (5 bases). Trimming took 5 bases from V and 3 from J, leaving 11 bases between them. Germline values: CDR1 MNHNY, CDR2 SVGAGI (reference sequence). The CDR3 covers 13 residues. The CDR3 loop reads CASSGPQGYEQYF. The CDR3, as DNA: TGTGCCAGCAGTGGGCCGCAGGGCTACGAGCAGTACTTC.

The chain couples TRBV5-1 to TRBJ2-7; the D gene is possibly TRBD1 (6 bases). Germline assignment: CDR1 SGHRS and CDR2 YFSETQ. The V and J ends lost 3 bases and 7 bases respectively, with 11 bases between them. This CDR3 contains 12 residues. The CDR3 coding sequence is TGCGCCAGCAGCTCACAGGGTGGGGAGCAGTACTTC. Encoded protein: CASSSQGGEQYF.

This clone was found once. The rearrangement links TRBV2 to TRBJ2-2; 9 bases fit TRBD1. The trim removed 3 bases at V and 4 bases at J, leaving 3 bases unmatched. CDR1 is SNHLY and CDR2 is FYNNEI in the germline V gene. CDR3 size: 15 residues. In nucleotides, the CDR3 is TGTGCCAGCAGTGAGACAGGGGGTGGCACCGGGGAGCTGTTTTTT. Protein product: CASSETGGGTGELFF.

The chain joins TRBV2 to TRBJ1-2; 11 bases match TRBD1. The CDR3 covers 14 residues. The junction had 5 bases not matched to a gene; V was cut back by 7 bases and J by 4 bases. Germline-derived CDR1 and CDR2 are SNHLY and FYNNEI. CDR3 amino acids: CASTGTGGGYGYTF. DNA of the CDR3: TGTGCCAGCACCGGGACAGGGGGAGGCTATGGCTACACCTTC.

V and J are TRBV30 and TRBJ2-5, with 11 bases fitting TRBD2. This CDR3 has 15 amino acids. V gave up 0 bases and J gave up 1 base; unmatched junction bases: 1. The germline V gene encodes CDR1 GTSNPN and CDR2 SVGIG (reference sequence). This CDR3 reads CAWSVTSGGQETQYF. CDR3 nucleotides: TGTGCCTGGAGTGTAACTAGCGGGGGCCAAGAGACCCAGTACTTC. Full variable domain (remainder filled in from reference TRBV30 and TRBJ2-5): SQTIHQWPATLVQPVGSPLSLECTVEGTSNPNLYWYRQAAGRGLQLLFYSVGIGQISSEVPQNLSASRPQDRQFILSSKKLLLSDSGFYLCAWSVTSGGQETQYFGPGTRLLVL.

V and J are TRBV19 and TRBJ2-5; TRBD1 is a possible D gene (5 bases). The CDR3 is made up of 14 amino acids. V was trimmed by 4 bases and J by 3 bases, leaving 12 bases between them. Germline V gene data show CDR1 as LNHDA and CDR2 as SQIVND (reference sequence). CDR3: CASSTGQGKETQYF. CDR3 nucleotides: TGTGCCAGTAGTACCGGGCAGGGCAAAGAGACCCAGTACTTC.

Here the CDR3 reads CASSEHKQGNSPLHF. The CDR3 bases are TGTGCCAGCAGTGAACACAAACAGGGCAATTCACCCCTCCACTTT. The V call is TRBV2, the J call TRBJ1-6, with D perhaps matching TRBD1 (6 bases). The germline CDR1 and CDR2 sequences are SNHLY and FYNNEI. The germline V and J ends were trimmed by 2 bases and 7 bases, with 12 bases remaining between them. The CDR3 totals 15 residues.

The chain combines TRBV19 with TRBJ2-7; D possibly corresponds to TRBD1 (5 bases). Germline V gene data show CDR1 as LNHDA and CDR2 as SQIVND (reference sequence). There are 13 residues in the CDR3. Trimming pared 4 bases from V and 4 bases from J, leaving 11 bases between. The CDR3 DNA sequence: TGTGCCAGTAGTAAGGTGGCAGGGTACGAGCAGTACTTC. Protein sequence: CASSKVAGYEQYF.

The V call is TRBV30, the J call TRBJ2-1; 7 bases line up with TRBD2. With 1 base clipped from V and 5 bases from J, the junction kept 11 bases outside the gene matches. CDR1 and CDR2 (germline): GTSNPN, SVGIG (reference sequence). The CDR3 is 16 amino acids. The CDR3 is CAWSALAGLVNNEQFF. Written as DNA, the CDR3 is TGTGCCTGGAGTGCCCTAGCTGGACTAGTGAACAATGAGCAGTTCTTC.

This clone was seen more than once but under ten times. Here the CDR3 DNA reads TGTGCCAGCAGTGGGTTGAGCGGGAGGGGTGGCGAGACCCAGTACTTC. Translated: CASSGLSGRGGETQYF. V usage is TRBV6-1 and J usage is TRBJ2-5; 10 bases are shared with TRBD2. The germline V gene encodes CDR1 MNHNS and CDR2 SASEGT. The CDR3 spans 16 residues. V was clipped by 4 bases and J by 5 bases; unmatched bases: 10.

The chain recombines TRBV9 with TRBJ2-2; 7 bases fit TRBD1. The germline V gene encodes CDR1 SGDLS and CDR2 YYNGEE. V shed 4 bases, J shed 1 base, and the junction held 10 bases outside the gene matches. The CDR3 consists of 17 residues. CDR3 residues: CASSRGQTLQNTGELFF. DNA of the CDR3: TGTGCCAGCAGCAGGGGACAGACTCTCCAGAACACCGGGGAGCTGTTTTTT.

The chain employs TRBV6-1 and TRBJ1-1, with D maybe TRBD1 (5 bases). V lost 6 bases and J 4 bases, leaving 12 bases between the germline ends. This CDR3 has 13 residues. The V gene's germline CDR1 is MNHNS and CDR2 SASEGT. CDR3 sequence reads: CASSLTVGTEAFF. The CDR3 DNA reads TGTGCCAGCAGCCTGACAGTTGGCACTGAAGCTTTCTTT.

This clone was counted a single time. The rearrangement uses TRBV28 and TRBJ1-5; no clear D. CDR3 length: 15 amino acids. CDR1 is MDHEN and CDR2 is SYDVKM in the germline V gene. The V and J ends lost 7 bases and 7 bases respectively, with 20 bases between them. The CDR3 loop is CASTPQLFSGQPQHF. CDR3 nucleotide sequence: TGTGCCAGCACTCCCCAGTTATTTTCAGGCCAGCCCCAGCATTTT.

The CDR3: CALGQSGANVLTF. CDR3 nucleotide sequence: TGTGCCCTAGGACAGTCTGGGGCCAACGTCCTGACTTTC. The rearrangement uses TRBV30 and TRBJ2-6, with D possibly being TRBD1 (6 bases). The ends were cut back, 8 bases at V and 1 base at J, with 9 bases in the middle. CDR3 size: 13 residues. Germline V gives CDR1 GTSNPN, CDR2 SVGIG (reference sequence). The full variable domain, completed using reference TRBV30 and TRBJ2-6, is SQTIHQWPATLVQPVGSPLSLECTVEGTSNPNLYWYRQAAGRGLQLLFYSVGIGQISSEVPQNLSASRPQDRQFILSSKKLLLSDSGFYLCALGQSGANVLTFGAGSRLTVL.

This sequence joins TRBV19 and TRBJ2-1; 10 nucleotides match TRBD2. Unmatched junction bases numbered 4, after V lost 8 bases and J lost 3 bases. Germline lookup yields CDR1 LNHDA and CDR2 SQIVND (reference sequence). The CDR3 length is 14 residues. CDR3 region: CASERGGNYNEQFF. Here the CDR3 DNA reads TGTGCCAGTGAGCGGGGGGGAAACTACAATGAGCAGTTCTTC.

The rearrangement links TRBV30 to TRBJ1-2, with TRBD1 identical over 9 bases. Trimming took 2 bases from V and 3 from J; bases not matched to a gene: 7. The CDR3 totals 15 residues. The germline CDR1 and CDR2 sequences are GTSNPN and SVGIG (reference sequence). CDR3 DNA: TGTGCCTGGAGTTTATGGACAGGGGTCGACTATGGCTACACCTTC. Its protein product is CAWSLWTGVDYGYTF.

The V gene is TRBV28, the J gene TRBJ2-1; 8 positions agree with TRBD2. The length of the CDR3 is 15 residues. Germline CDR1 reads MDHEN; CDR2 reads SYDVKM. The junction had 4 bases not matched to a gene; V was cut back by 2 bases and J by 4 bases. The CDR3 here is CASSLSGTSYNEQFF. The DNA of the CDR3 is TGTGCCAGCAGTTTAAGCGGGACTAGTTACAATGAGCAGTTCTTC.

Only one count was recorded for this clone. The rearrangement joins TRBV19 to TRBJ1-4; D unclear. Deletions cut 5 bases from V and 0 bases from J, with 10 bases between. Germline V lookup: CDR1 LNHDA, CDR2 SQIVND (reference sequence). The CDR3 covers 15 residues. CDR3 region: CASSLRRATNEKLFF. The CDR3 coding sequence is TGTGCCAGTAGTCTCAGACGGGCAACTAATGAAAAACTGTTTTTT.